These T cell receptor beta chains were read from a single sample in a study of blood T cell repertoires in COVID-19. The table came from immunoSEQ multiplex PCR; TCRdb's copy has only in-frame clones and leaves some out. The sample holds about 250,000 clones, roughly 80% seen once. The sample consisted of peripheral blood. These TCRs come from an elderly woman with acute or convalescent COVID-19. CDR3s include the opening cysteine and the closing phenylalanine or tryptophan. The order of the fields is D gene, J gene, clone size, V gene, CDR3 protein, CDR3 DNA. A D gene is named only where the DNA matches it firmly. Clone size is not always given. Where it is, it says once, few, many or a class for expanded clones.

d_call: TRBD1
j_call: TRBJ1-1
clone_size: .
v_call: TRBV7-2
cdr3_aa: CASSLRQGPAEAFF
cdr3_nt: TGTGCCAGCAGCTTAAGACAGGGACCCGCTGAAGCTTTCTTT

d_call: .
j_call: TRBJ2-1
clone_size: .
v_call: TRBV4-1
cdr3_aa: CASSQDLIGSSYNEQFF
cdr3_nt: TGCGCCAGCAGCCAAGATCTAATCGGGTCTTCCTACAATGAGCAGTTCTTC

d_call: TRBD1
j_call: TRBJ1-1
clone_size: .
v_call: TRBV6-6
cdr3_aa: CASSLWTGLNTEAFF
cdr3_nt: TGTGCCAGCAGTTTATGGACAGGGTTGAACACTGAAGCTTTCTTT

d_call: TRBD1
j_call: TRBJ2-5
clone_size: .
v_call: TRBV7-9
cdr3_aa: CASNSRQGLGETQYF
cdr3_nt: TGTGCCAGCAACTCCCGACAGGGGTTGGGTGAGACCCAGTACTTC

d_call: TRBD2
j_call: TRBJ2-3
clone_size: .
v_call: TRBV6-2/TRBV6-3
cdr3_aa: CASTPGLAGGKVDTDTQYF
cdr3_nt: TGTGCCAGCACCCCAGGACTAGCGGGAGGAAAGGTAGACACAGATACGCAGTATTTT

d_call: .
j_call: TRBJ1-2
clone_size: .
v_call: TRBV7-9
cdr3_aa: CASSLAGGRASYGYTF
cdr3_nt: TGTGCCAGCAGCTTAGCTGGGGGCAGGGCCTCCTATGGCTACACCTTC

d_call: .
j_call: TRBJ1-1
clone_size: .
v_call: TRBV6-5
cdr3_aa: CASSSVEWNTEAFF
cdr3_nt: TGTGCCAGCAGCTCGGTTGAATGGAACACTGAAGCTTTCTTT

d_call: .
j_call: TRBJ1-1
clone_size: .
v_call: TRBV4-2
cdr3_aa: CASSQEGTRGEAFF
cdr3_nt: TGTGCCAGCAGCCAAGAAGGGACCAGGGGAGAAGCTTTCTTT

d_call: .
j_call: TRBJ2-5
clone_size: once
v_call: TRBV5-6
cdr3_aa: CASSLLPTKETQYF
cdr3_nt: TGTGCCAGCAGCTTGTTGCCGACAAAAGAGACCCAGTACTTC

d_call: TRBD2
j_call: TRBJ2-1
clone_size: .
v_call: TRBV18
cdr3_aa: CASSSGTSGRSNEQFF
cdr3_nt: TGTGCCAGCTCATCCGGGACTAGCGGGAGAAGTAATGAGCAGTTCTTC

d_call: .
j_call: TRBJ1-6
clone_size: .
v_call: TRBV5-1
cdr3_aa: CASLRTRRGDSPLHF
cdr3_nt: TGCGCCAGTCTCCGAACTCGGCGGGGGGATTCACCCCTCCACTTT

d_call: TRBD2
j_call: TRBJ2-3
clone_size: .
v_call: TRBV5-5
cdr3_aa: CASSLDQGLAGGTDTQYF
cdr3_nt: TGTGCCAGCAGCTTGGACCAGGGACTAGCGGGGGGCACAGATACGCAGTATTTT

d_call: .
j_call: TRBJ1-3
clone_size: .
v_call: TRBV28
cdr3_aa: CASSLESAGNTIYF
cdr3_nt: TGTGCCAGCAGCCTCGAATCAGCTGGAAACACCATATATTTT

d_call: .
j_call: TRBJ2-1
clone_size: once
v_call: TRBV11-3
cdr3_aa: CASSLEQGSRNEQFF
cdr3_nt: TGTGCCAGCAGCTTAGAACAGGGTTCTCGTAATGAGCAGTTCTTC

d_call: .
j_call: TRBJ2-7
clone_size: .
v_call: TRBV15
cdr3_aa: CATSRSRGSPSSEQYF
cdr3_nt: TGTGCCACCAGCAGATCCCGGGGATCCCCCAGCTCGGAGCAGTACTTC

d_call: .
j_call: TRBJ1-4
clone_size: few
v_call: TRBV15
cdr3_aa: CATSREEGGNEKLFF
cdr3_nt: TGTGCCACCAGCAGAGAAGAAGGAGGGAATGAAAAACTGTTTTTT

d_call: .
j_call: TRBJ1-6
clone_size: .
v_call: TRBV19
cdr3_aa: CASTGTPFSPLHF
cdr3_nt: TGTGCCAGTACCGGGACACCGTTTTCACCCCTCCACTTT

d_call: TRBD1
j_call: TRBJ1-1
clone_size: .
v_call: TRBV12-3/TRBV12-4
cdr3_aa: CASSVQGWTEAFF
cdr3_nt: TGTGCCAGCAGTGTACAGGGGTGGACTGAAGCTTTCTTT

d_call: .
j_call: TRBJ1-2
clone_size: .
v_call: TRBV6-1
cdr3_aa: CASSEGGVSGYTF
cdr3_nt: TGTGCCAGCAGTGAAGGAGGAGTAAGCGGCTACACCTTC

d_call: .
j_call: TRBJ1-1
clone_size: once
v_call: TRBV5-1
cdr3_aa: CASSLGTVPEAFF
cdr3_nt: TGCGCCAGCAGCTTGGGGACAGTACCTGAAGCTTTCTTT

d_call: .
j_call: TRBJ2-4
clone_size: .
v_call: TRBV7-2
cdr3_aa: CASSLGPGSAKNIQYF
cdr3_nt: TGTGCCAGCAGCTTAGGTCCAGGCTCTGCCAAAAACATTCAGTACTTC

d_call: .
j_call: TRBJ1-4
clone_size: few
v_call: TRBV7-9
cdr3_aa: CASSLSRVTAETNEKLFF
cdr3_nt: TGTGCCAGCAGCTTATCCAGGGTAACGGCTGAAACTAATGAAAAACTGTTTTTT

d_call: .
j_call: TRBJ2-7
clone_size: .
v_call: TRBV28
cdr3_aa: CASSSPVSYEQYF
cdr3_nt: TGTGCCAGCAGTTCCCCCGTGTCCTACGAGCAGTACTTC

d_call: .
j_call: TRBJ2-7
clone_size: .
v_call: TRBV11-1
cdr3_aa: CASSLDVSGSSYEQYF
cdr3_nt: TGTGCCAGCAGCTTAGATGTTAGCGGATCCTCCTACGAGCAGTACTTC

d_call: TRBD2
j_call: TRBJ2-1
clone_size: .
v_call: TRBV6-2/TRBV6-3
cdr3_aa: CASSLIGGSSYNEQFF
cdr3_nt: TGTGCCAGCAGCTTAATCGGCGGGAGCTCCTACAATGAGCAGTTCTTC

d_call: TRBD2
j_call: TRBJ2-3
clone_size: few
v_call: TRBV29-1
cdr3_aa: CSVSSGGADTQYF
cdr3_nt: TGCAGCGTCTCCAGCGGGGGTGCAGATACGCAGTATTTT

d_call: TRBD1
j_call: TRBJ2-1
clone_size: few
v_call: TRBV3-1/TRBV3-2
cdr3_aa: CASSLGTGVFF
cdr3_nt: TGTGCCAGCAGCCTCGGGACAGGGGTTTTCTTC

d_call: TRBD1
j_call: TRBJ2-3
clone_size: few
v_call: TRBV7-9
cdr3_aa: CASSLMGTGGTDTQYF
cdr3_nt: TGTGCCAGCAGCCTTATGGGGACAGGGGGCACAGATACGCAGTATTTT